The 2 T cell receptor beta chains below were found in one sample sequenced in a study of T cells in Graves' hyperthyroidism and ophthalmopathy. Amplification of TCR beta CDR3 regions was performed using RNA transcripts as template. RT-PCR in the first round (using the HTBI primer set) targeted the TCR CDR3. Using its own MiXCR run on the multiplex PCR reads, TCRdb lists one record per CDR3 protein. This sample has about 200,000 distinct CDR3 sequences; 18% occur once, and the top ten carry around two fifths. Sequenced: blood. The receptors were sampled from a man aged 40-49 years with Graves' hyperthyroidism.

This clonotype was counted between two and nine times. The chain has TRBV5-8 and TRBJ2-1; no definite D call. V dropped 0 bases and J dropped 6 bases, with 7 bases sitting between them. CDR1 and CDR2 from the germline V gene are SGHTS and YDEGEE. CDR3 length equals 13 residues. The CDR3 sequence is CASSLGLINEQFF. CDR3 sequence (DNA): TGTGCCAGCAGCTTGGGCCTCATCAATGAGCAGTTCTTC.

The gene calls are TRBV5-1 and TRBJ2-1; maybe TRBD2 (6 bases). Germline V gene data show CDR1 as SGHRS and CDR2 as YFSETQ. The CDR3 has 11 amino acids. Trimming cost V 4 bases and J 15 bases, with 14 bases left between them. The CDR3 DNA is TGCGCCAGCAGCATAGGGACTCCGTTGTTCTTC. Residues: CASSIGTPLFF. The whole variable domain, remainder taken from reference TRBV5-1 and TRBJ2-1, is KAGVTQTPRYLIKTRGQQVTLSCSPISGHRSVSWYQQTPGQGLQFLFEYFSETQRNKGNFPGRFSGRQFSNSRSEMNVSTLELGDSALYLCASSIGTPLFFGPGTRLTVL.